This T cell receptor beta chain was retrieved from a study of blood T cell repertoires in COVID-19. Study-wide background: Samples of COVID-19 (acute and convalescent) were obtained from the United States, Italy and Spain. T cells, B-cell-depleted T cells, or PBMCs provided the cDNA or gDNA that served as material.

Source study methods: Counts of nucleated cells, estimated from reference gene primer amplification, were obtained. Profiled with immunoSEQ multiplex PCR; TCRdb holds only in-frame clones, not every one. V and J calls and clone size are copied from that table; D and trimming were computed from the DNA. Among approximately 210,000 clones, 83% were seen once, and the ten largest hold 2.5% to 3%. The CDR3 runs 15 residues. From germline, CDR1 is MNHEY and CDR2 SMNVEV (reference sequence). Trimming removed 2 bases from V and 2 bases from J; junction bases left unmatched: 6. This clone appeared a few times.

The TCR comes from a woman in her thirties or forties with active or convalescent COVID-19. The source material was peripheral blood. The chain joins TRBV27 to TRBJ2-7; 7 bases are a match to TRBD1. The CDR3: CASSLPDRIPYEQYF. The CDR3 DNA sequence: TGTGCCAGCAGTTTACCGGACAGGATTCCCTACGAGCAGTACTTC.